These 7 T cell receptor beta chains were all obtained from the same sample, sequenced in a study of cytomegalovirus exposure and HLA in healthy donors (TCRdb year 2017). Library preparation used the immunoSEQ multiplex PCR assay. What TCRdb holds here is the immuneACCESS table cut down to in-frame rearrangements. Part of the clones is not present; checked against another copy, under half of the missing clones reflect an unresolved V gene, and the others are unexplained. This sample has roughly 71,000 clones in its table, and 85% to 95% of those were observed once. The ten largest clonotypes hold approximately 0.59% of the sample. The sample comprised PBMCs. These receptors came from a woman younger than 35 in good health and CMV-seronegative.

The chain is built from TRBV30 and TRBJ1-3; the D gene is possibly TRBD1 (6 bases). The germline CDR1 and CDR2 sequences are GTSNPN and SVGIG (reference sequence). This CDR3 has 15 amino acids. Trimming removed 2 bases at V and 2 bases at J, with 13 bases between. CDR3 amino acids: CAWSRGGSAGNTIYF. CDR3 coding DNA: TGTGCCTGGAGTCGAGGGGGTTCGGCTGGAAACACCATATATTTT.

This clone was seen only once. The rearrangement links TRBV9 to TRBJ2-1; 9 bases fit TRBD1. V dropped 0 bases and J dropped 7; count of bases not matched to a gene: 5. The CDR3 is made up of 15 amino acids. Germline CDR1 and CDR2: SGDLS and YYNGEE. CDR3 in amino acids: CASSVGGQGVNEQFF. The CDR3 DNA is TGTGCCAGCAGCGTAGGGGGACAGGGTGTAAATGAGCAGTTCTTC.

The chain recombines TRBV4-1 with TRBJ2-5; tentatively, D is TRBD2 (5 bases). The CDR3 length is 14 residues. Germline CDR1 MGHRA, CDR2 YSYEKL. V was clipped by 2 bases and J by 7 bases, with 14 bases between them. The CDR3 sequence: CASSQLGGLGTQYF. DNA for the CDR3: TGCGCCAGCAGCCAACTAGGCGGGCTAGGGACCCAGTACTTC.

The genes are TRBV7-3 and TRBJ2-5; TRBD1 matches 9 bases. The germline V gene has CDR1 SGHTA and CDR2 FQGTGA. J gave up 5 bases and V 6 bases, and 10 bases lay outside the gene matches. There are 15 residues in the CDR3. In nucleotides, the CDR3 is TGTGCCAGCAGGTCCGGGACAGGGTTGGGGGAGACCCAGTACTTC. Translating gives CASRSGTGLGETQYF. The full variable domain, completed using reference TRBV7-3 and TRBJ2-5, is GAGVSQTPSNKVTEKGKYVELRCDPISGHTALYWYRQSLGQGPEFLIYFQGTGAADDSGLPNDRFFAVRPEGSVSTLKIQRTERGDSAVYLCASRSGTGLGETQYFGPGTRLLVL.

Comment on this clone: At one end, the junction sequence differs from germline, possibly due to a read error. The chain carries TRBV7-7 and TRBJ1-4; unclear D gene. Germline V CDR1 and CDR2: SSHAT, FNYEAQ (reference sequence). The CDR3 contains 14 residues. As DNA, the CDR3 is TGTGCTAGCAGCTTAGCACGCGCGAGTAAAAAACTGTTTTTT. Residues: CASSLARASKKLFF.

V is TRBV6-5 and J is TRBJ1-2; D ambiguous. Germline V gene sequence: CDR1 MNHEY, CDR2 SVGAGI. The CDR3 has 13 amino acids. V shed 5 bases and J shed 3 bases, with 10 bases lying between them. Here the CDR3 DNA reads TGTGCCAGCAGTCAGACATCCTACTATGGCTACACCTTC. It yields the protein CASSQTSYYGYTF.

The chain joins TRBV19 to TRBJ1-2; the D gene is possibly TRBD1 (6 bases). The CDR3 is 16 amino acids. Trimming cost V 5 bases and J 4 bases, with 20 bases left between them. Per the germline V gene, CDR1 is LNHDA and CDR2 is SQIVND (reference sequence). The CDR3 nucleotides are TGTGCCAGTAGTTTCTCCCGCGGAGGACAGTGCTATGGCTACACCTTC. It yields the protein CASSFSRGGQCYGYTF.